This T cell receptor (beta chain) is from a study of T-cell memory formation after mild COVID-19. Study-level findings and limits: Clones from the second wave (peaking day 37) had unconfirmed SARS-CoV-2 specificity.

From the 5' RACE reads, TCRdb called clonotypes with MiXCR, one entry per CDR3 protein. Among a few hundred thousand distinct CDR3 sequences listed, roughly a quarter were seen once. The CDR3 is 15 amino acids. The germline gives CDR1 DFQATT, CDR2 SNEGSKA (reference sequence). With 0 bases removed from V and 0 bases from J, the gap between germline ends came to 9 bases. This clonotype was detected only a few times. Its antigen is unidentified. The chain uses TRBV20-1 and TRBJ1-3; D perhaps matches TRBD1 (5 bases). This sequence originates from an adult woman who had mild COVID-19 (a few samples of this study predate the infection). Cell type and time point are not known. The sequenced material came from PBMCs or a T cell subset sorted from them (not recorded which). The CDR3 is CSARDGQGSGNTIYF. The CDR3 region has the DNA TGCAGTGCTAGAGATGGCCAGGGCTCTGGAAACACCATATATTTT.